A selection of T cell receptor beta chains follows, all from one sample in a study of cytomegalovirus exposure and HLA in healthy donors. Method: immunoSEQ multiplex PCR; TCRdb's copy keeps in-frame clones and lacks some. The sample holds some 100,000 clones; 75% to 85% are singletons and the top ten take over 4%. The sequenced sample consisted of PBMCs. The receptors come from a female donor in good health and CMV-seropositive. Both conserved end residues are part of each CDR3. The D gene is left open where the match is weak. The size field is filled for only some rows; it gives once, few, many or a size class.

cdr3_aa cdr3_nt d_call v_call cdr3_length j_call clone_size
CASFRGSGLAGNSYNEQFF TGTGCCAGCTTCAGGGGATCGGGACTAGCGGGGAACTCCTACAATGAGCAGTTCTTC TRBD2 TRBV2 19 TRBJ2-1 NA
CASSLAVSYEQYF TGCGCCAGCAGCTTAGCGGTCTCCTACGAGCAGTACTTC NA TRBV5-1 13 TRBJ2-7 few
CASSSKRGGLEQYF TGTGCCAGCAGCTCCAAGCGGGGGGGCCTTGAGCAGTACTTC TRBD2 TRBV7-2 14 TRBJ2-7 NA
CASRGGGRLVGELFF TGTGCCAGTAGGGGGGGCGGGAGGCTTGTCGGGGAGCTGTTTTTT TRBD2 TRBV19 15 TRBJ2-2 NA
CASSRAVENTGELFF TGTGCCAGCAGTCGAGCGGTGGAAAACACCGGGGAGCTGTTTTTT NA TRBV7-2 15 TRBJ2-2 NA
CASSINLQGGYGYTF TGTGCCAGTAGTATAAATCTCCAGGGAGGGTATGGCTACACCTTC NA TRBV19 15 TRBJ1-2 NA
CASSRTDYNEKLFF TGTGCCAGCAGCCGGACGGACTATAATGAAAAACTGTTTTTT NA TRBV5-6 14 TRBJ1-4 NA
CAWSTTGPYYGYTF TGTGCCTGGAGTACGACAGGGCCATACTATGGCTACACCTTC TRBD1 TRBV30 14 TRBJ1-2 NA
CASSMGTSGAEQFF TGTGCCAGTAGTATGGGGACTAGCGGGGCGGAGCAGTTCTTC TRBD2 TRBV19 14 TRBJ2-1 NA
CASSGDRDRSQHF TGTGCCAGTAGTGGCGACCGGGATCGGTCCCAGCATTTT NA TRBV19 13 TRBJ1-5 NA
CASSKSEGAANTEAFF TGTGCCAGCTCAAAATCGGAGGGGGCAGCGAACACTGAAGCTTTCTTT TRBD1 TRBV18 16 TRBJ1-1 NA
CASSQDGGQRTDTQYF TGCGCCAGCAGCCAAGATGGGGGACAGCGCACAGATACGCAGTATTTT TRBD1 TRBV4-3 16 TRBJ2-3 once
CASSRPGTNTEAFF TGTGCCAGCAGCCGACCGGGTACCAACACTGAAGCTTTCTTT NA TRBV11-2 14 TRBJ1-1 NA
CASSQDQGGGNAYEQYF TGCGCCAGCAGCCAAGATCAGGGCGGGGGTAACGCCTACGAGCAGTACTTC TRBD2 TRBV4-3 17 TRBJ2-7 NA
CASSPWDTGTDTQYF TGTGCCAGCAGCCCTTGGGACACGGGCACAGATACGCAGTATTTT NA TRBV9 15 TRBJ2-3 NA
CASSLRGTGISYNSPLHF TGTGCCAGCAGTTTACGGGGGACAGGGATCTCCTATAATTCACCCCTCCACTTT TRBD1 TRBV27 18 TRBJ1-6 NA
CASSFQIGANYGYTF TGTGCCAGCAGCTTCCAGATAGGGGCTAACTATGGCTACACCTTC NA TRBV7-2 15 TRBJ1-2 NA
CASRSGANYGYTF TGTGCCAGCAGGTCAGGGGCCAACTATGGCTACACCTTC NA TRBV7-9 13 TRBJ1-2 once
CASSLSSLAGDTQYF TGTGCCAGCAGTTTATCGTCCCTAGCGGGAGATACGCAGTATTTT TRBD2 TRBV27 15 TRBJ2-3 once
CASSISTGLYTEAFF TGTGCCAGTAGTATTTCAACAGGGCTTTACACTGAAGCTTTCTTT NA TRBV19 15 TRBJ1-1 NA
CASSLSTGLTEAFF TGTGCCAGCAGTTTATCAACAGGGCTAACTGAAGCTTTCTTT NA TRBV27 14 TRBJ1-1 NA
CASSPEGGPTAYGYTF TGTGCCAGCTCACCTGAAGGGGGACCGACCGCCTATGGCTACACCTTC NA TRBV18 16 TRBJ1-2 once
CASSPSDRNTEAFF TGTGCCAGCAGTCCTTCGGACAGGAACACTGAAGCTTTCTTT NA TRBV27 14 TRBJ1-1 NA
CASRRGAYTDTQYF TGCGCCAGCAGGCGGGGGGCCTACACAGATACGCAGTATTTT TRBD2 TRBV5-1 14 TRBJ2-3 few
CASGRGGSYNEQFF TGTGCCAGCGGACGGGGGGGGTCCTACAATGAGCAGTTCTTC TRBD2 TRBV25-1 14 TRBJ2-1 NA
CASSDTGVSYNEQFF TGTGCCAGCAGTGACACAGGGGTCTCCTACAATGAGCAGTTCTTC TRBD1 TRBV25-1 15 TRBJ2-1 NA
CASSQGAPPRGNEQYF TGCGCCAGCAGCCAAGGGGCCCCCCCTCGCGGGAACGAGCAGTACTTC NA TRBV4-1 16 TRBJ2-7 few
CAISESEACGYTF TGTGCCATCAGTGAGTCCGAGGCCTGTGGCTACACCTTC NA TRBV10-3 13 TRBJ1-2 NA
CASSPPGLAGVGEQFF TGTGCCAGCAGCCCGCCGGGACTAGCGGGAGTCGGGGAGCAGTTCTTC TRBD2 TRBV11-2 16 TRBJ2-1 NA
CASSQDGGPGSPYEQYF TGCGCCAGCAGCCAAGATGGGGGCCCGGGGAGTCCCTACGAGCAGTACTTC NA TRBV4-3 17 TRBJ2-7 NA
CASSEVGLAGVNEQFF TGCGCCAGCAGTGAGGTCGGACTAGCGGGAGTCAATGAGCAGTTCTTC TRBD2 TRBV10-2 16 TRBJ2-1 NA
CASRSNPTGSTYEQYF TGTGCCAGCAGATCCAATCCGACAGGATCAACCTACGAGCAGTACTTC NA TRBV5-5 16 TRBJ2-7 few
CASSLVQGDSPLHF TGTGCCAGCAGCTTAGTACAGGGCGATTCACCCCTCCACTTT NA TRBV7-9 14 TRBJ1-6 NA
CASTPQGASHQPQHF TGTGCCAGCACCCCACAGGGGGCTTCGCATCAGCCCCAGCATTTT TRBD1 TRBV6-1 15 TRBJ1-5 NA
CASSLLLGGSKNIQYF TGTGCCAGCAGTCTCCTCCTAGGGGGATCCAAAAACATTCAGTACTTC NA TRBV2 16 TRBJ2-4 NA
CASMGQGDQPQHF TGTGCCAGCATGGGACAGGGCGATCAGCCCCAGCATTTT TRBD1 TRBV6-7 13 TRBJ1-5 NA
CASRQGRNQPQHF TGTGCCAGCCGACAGGGCCGCAATCAGCCCCAGCATTTT TRBD1 TRBV19 13 TRBJ1-5 NA
CASSPVRKRERFGETQYF TGTGCCAGCAGCCCCGTCCGGAAGCGGGAGAGGTTCGGAGAGACCCAGTACTTC TRBD2 TRBV11-2 18 TRBJ2-5 NA
CASRGYDRGGNSPLHF TGTGCCAGCAGAGGGTATGACAGGGGAGGAAATTCACCCCTCCACTTT TRBD1 TRBV9 16 TRBJ1-6 few
CASSGPGGEQFF TGCGCCAGCAGTGGCCCCGGCGGTGAGCAGTTCTTC NA TRBV10-1 12 TRBJ2-1 NA
CASSARQGPTDTQYF TGCGCCAGCAGCGCTAGACAGGGACCAACAGATACGCAGTATTTT TRBD1 TRBV10-1 15 TRBJ2-3 NA
CASSQDTPGQNTGELFF TGTGCCAGCAGCCAAGATACGCCGGGACAGAACACCGGGGAGCTGTTTTTT NA TRBV4-2 17 TRBJ2-2 NA
CASSVTGQIHTGELFF TGTGCCAGCAGCGTAACGGGACAGATTCACACCGGGGAGCTGTTTTTT TRBD1 TRBV9 16 TRBJ2-2 few
CATVSGVTEAFF TGTGCCACCGTGTCAGGGGTCACTGAAGCTTTCTTT NA TRBV28 12 TRBJ1-1 NA
CAWSVWAEAFF TGTGCCTGGAGTGTCTGGGCCGAAGCTTTCTTT NA TRBV30 11 TRBJ1-1 NA
CASSQKQGAYEQYF TGCGCCAGCAGCCAGAAACAGGGGGCGTACGAGCAGTACTTC TRBD1 TRBV4-1 14 TRBJ2-7 few
CASNQQIAPSGANVLTF TGTGCCAGCAACCAACAAATTGCCCCTTCTGGGGCCAACGTCCTGACTTTC NA TRBV2 17 TRBJ2-6 NA
CASVGQISNEQFF TGTGCCAGCGTGGGACAGATCTCCAATGAGCAGTTCTTC TRBD1 TRBV6-1 13 TRBJ2-1 NA
CASSLDFYWPTGSYGYTF TGTGCCAGCAGCTTAGATTTTTATTGGCCGACAGGAAGCTATGGCTACACCTTC NA TRBV11-3 18 TRBJ1-2 NA
CSSSSYLAGSYNEQFF TGTTCCAGCAGCTCCTACCTAGCGGGCTCCTACAATGAGCAGTTCTTC TRBD2 TRBV7-9 16 TRBJ2-1 NA
CASSPPGGGYTF TGCGCCAGCAGCCCACCAGGTGGGGGCTACACCTTC NA TRBV5-1 12 TRBJ1-2 NA
CARRGPPLYPSTDTQYF TGCGCCCGCAGGGGGCCCCCTTTGTACCCTAGCACAGATACGCAGTATTTT TRBD1 TRBV10-1 17 TRBJ2-3 NA
CASSPGSYNEQFF TGTGCCAGCAGCCCAGGCAGTTACAATGAGCAGTTCTTC NA TRBV7-2 13 TRBJ2-1 NA
CASSLTEADTQYF TGTGCCAGCAGCTTGACGGAGGCAGATACGCAGTATTTT NA TRBV7-9 13 TRBJ2-3 NA
CASSLGLAGYNGEQFF TGTGCCAGCAGCCTGGGACTAGCGGGATATAATGGTGAGCAGTTCTTC TRBD2 TRBV6-6 16 TRBJ2-1 NA
CASSPPLGGANGLTF TGTGCCAGCAGCCCCCCCCTGGGAGGGGCCAACGGCCTGACTTTC TRBD2 TRBV6-5 15 TRBJ2-6 NA
CAWSGGGYEQYF TGTGCCTGGAGTGGGGGCGGTTACGAGCAGTACTTC NA TRBV30 12 TRBJ2-7 NA